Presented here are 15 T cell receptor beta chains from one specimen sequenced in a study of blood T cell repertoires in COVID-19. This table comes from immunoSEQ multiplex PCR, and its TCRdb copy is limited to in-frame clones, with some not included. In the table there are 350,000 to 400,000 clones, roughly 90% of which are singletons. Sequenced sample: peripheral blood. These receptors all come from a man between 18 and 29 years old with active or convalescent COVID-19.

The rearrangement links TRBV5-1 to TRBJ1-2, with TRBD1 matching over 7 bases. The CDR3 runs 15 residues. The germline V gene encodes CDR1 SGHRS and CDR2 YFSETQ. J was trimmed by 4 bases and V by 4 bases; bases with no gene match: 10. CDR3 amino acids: CASSEGTARPYGYTF. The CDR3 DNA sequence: TGCGCCAGCAGCGAGGGGACAGCGCGTCCCTATGGCTACACCTTC.

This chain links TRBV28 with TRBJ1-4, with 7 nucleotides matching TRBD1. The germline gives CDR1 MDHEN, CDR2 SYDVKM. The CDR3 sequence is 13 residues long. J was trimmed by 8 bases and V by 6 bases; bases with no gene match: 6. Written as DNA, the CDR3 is TGTGCCAGCAGGACAGGGTCTCGAGAAAAACTGTTTTTT. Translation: CASRTGSREKLFF.

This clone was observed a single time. This chain's CDR3 is CASSLAGTGEAQPQHF. The CDR3 DNA reads as TGTGCCAGCAGCTTGGCCGGGACAGGGGAGGCTCAGCCCCAGCATTTT. The chain is built from TRBV7-2 and TRBJ1-5; 10 nucleotides align to TRBD1. Trimming removed 3 bases from V and 6 bases from J; junction bases left unmatched: 8. Germline-derived CDR1 and CDR2 are SGHTA and FQGNSA. The CDR3 has 16 residues.

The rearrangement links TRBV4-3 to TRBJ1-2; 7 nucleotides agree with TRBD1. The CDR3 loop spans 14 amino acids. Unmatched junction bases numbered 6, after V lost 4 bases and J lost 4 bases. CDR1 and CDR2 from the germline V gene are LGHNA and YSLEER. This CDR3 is CASSPGTAVYGYTF. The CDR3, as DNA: TGCGCCAGCAGCCCGGGGACAGCCGTCTATGGCTACACCTTC.

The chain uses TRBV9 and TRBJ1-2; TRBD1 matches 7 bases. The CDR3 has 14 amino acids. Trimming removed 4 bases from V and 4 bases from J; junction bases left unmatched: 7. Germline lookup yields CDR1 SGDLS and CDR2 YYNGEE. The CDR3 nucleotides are TGTGCCAGCAGCTCCCTCACAGGGGTCTATGGCTACACCTTC. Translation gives CASSSLTGVYGYTF.

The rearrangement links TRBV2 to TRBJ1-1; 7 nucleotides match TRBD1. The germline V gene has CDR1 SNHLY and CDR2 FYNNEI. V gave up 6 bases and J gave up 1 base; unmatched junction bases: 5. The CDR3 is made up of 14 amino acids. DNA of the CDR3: TGTGCCAGCAGGTACAGGGGTCGGAACACTGAAGCTTTCTTT. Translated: CASRYRGRNTEAFF. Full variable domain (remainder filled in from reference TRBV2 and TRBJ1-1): EPEVTQTPSHQVTQMGQEVILRCVPISNHLYFYWYRQILGQKVEFLVSFYNNEISEKSEIFDDQFSVERPDGSNFTLKIRSTKLEDSAMYFCASRYRGRNTEAFFGQGTRLTVV.

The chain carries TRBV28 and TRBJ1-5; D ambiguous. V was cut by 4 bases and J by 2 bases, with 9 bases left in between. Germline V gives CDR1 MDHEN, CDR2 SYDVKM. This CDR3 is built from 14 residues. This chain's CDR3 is CASSSPPGNQPQHF. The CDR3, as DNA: TGTGCCAGCAGTTCCCCCCCGGGCAATCAGCCCCAGCATTTT.

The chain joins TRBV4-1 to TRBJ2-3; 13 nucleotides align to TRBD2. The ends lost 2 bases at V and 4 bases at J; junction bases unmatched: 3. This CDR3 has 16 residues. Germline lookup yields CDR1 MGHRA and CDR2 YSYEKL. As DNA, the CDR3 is TGCGCCAGCAGCCAAACTAGCGGGGGGGCCTCAGATACGCAGTATTTT. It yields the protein CASSQTSGGASDTQYF.

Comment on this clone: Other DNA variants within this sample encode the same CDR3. The CDR3 loop is CASSLLAGGYNEQFF. In DNA form, the CDR3 reads TGTGCCAGCAGTTTATTAGCGGGAGGATACAATGAGCAGTTCTTC. The J gene is TRBJ2-1, the V gene TRBV28; TRBD2 matches at 10 bases. CDR1 and CDR2 (germline): MDHEN, SYDVKM. Trimming removed 1 base from V and 4 bases from J; junction bases left unmatched: 1. CDR3 size: 15 residues.

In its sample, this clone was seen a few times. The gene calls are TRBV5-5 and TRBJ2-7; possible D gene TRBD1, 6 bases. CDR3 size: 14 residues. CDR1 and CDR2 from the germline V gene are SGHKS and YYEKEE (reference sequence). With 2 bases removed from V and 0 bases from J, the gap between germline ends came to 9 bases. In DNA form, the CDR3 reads TGTGCCAGCAGCTTACCAGGGGCCTCCTACGAGCAGTACTTC. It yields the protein CASSLPGASYEQYF.

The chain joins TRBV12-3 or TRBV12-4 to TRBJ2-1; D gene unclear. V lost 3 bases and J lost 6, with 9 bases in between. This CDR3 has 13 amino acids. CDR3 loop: CASSLNRGNEQFF. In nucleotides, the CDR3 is TGTGCCAGCAGTTTGAATCGCGGCAATGAGCAGTTCTTC.

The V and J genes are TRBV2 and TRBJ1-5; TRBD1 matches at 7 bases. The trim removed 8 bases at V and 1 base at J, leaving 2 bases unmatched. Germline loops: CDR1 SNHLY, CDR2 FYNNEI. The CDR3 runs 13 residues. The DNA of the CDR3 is TGTGCCAGCTCAGGGGGGAGCAATCAGCCCCAGCATTTT. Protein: CASSGGSNQPQHF.

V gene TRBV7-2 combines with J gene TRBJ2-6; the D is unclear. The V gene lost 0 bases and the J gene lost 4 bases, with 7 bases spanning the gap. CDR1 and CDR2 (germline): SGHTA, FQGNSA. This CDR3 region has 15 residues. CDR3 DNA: TGTGCCAGCAGCTTAGCGGGCCGGGGGGCCAACGTCCTGACTTTC. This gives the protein CASSLAGRGANVLTF.

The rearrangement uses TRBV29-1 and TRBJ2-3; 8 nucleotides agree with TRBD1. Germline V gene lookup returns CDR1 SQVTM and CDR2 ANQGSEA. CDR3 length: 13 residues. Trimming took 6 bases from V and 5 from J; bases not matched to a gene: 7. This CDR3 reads CSVARGPRDTQYF. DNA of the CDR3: TGCAGCGTCGCCAGGGGGCCACGAGATACGCAGTATTTT.

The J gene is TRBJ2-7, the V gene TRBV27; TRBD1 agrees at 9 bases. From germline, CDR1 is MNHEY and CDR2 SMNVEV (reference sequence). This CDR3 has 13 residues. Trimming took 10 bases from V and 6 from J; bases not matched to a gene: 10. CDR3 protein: CATSAGTGIEQYF. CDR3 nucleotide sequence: TGTGCCACCTCAGCCGGGACAGGGATCGAGCAGTACTTC.